This T cell receptor (beta chain) is drawn from a study of cytomegalovirus exposure and HLA in healthy donors. Overall study findings and caveats: The study recorded 150 to 200 TCR beta chains that were cytomegalovirus-associated. The classifier reportedly diagnosed cytomegalovirus status with high sensitivity and specificity. In an earlier analysis, about 87% or about 30%: the productive usage of most TCR beta V segments.

With 60 Vbeta and 13 Jbeta primers, the PCR was carried out. The data were produced by immunoSEQ multiplex PCR, yet TCRdb's version contains in-frame clones alone and is incomplete. The sample has roughly 160,000 clones; 70% to 80% are singletons. Everyone who donated was a healthy bone marrow donor. On this clone: Antigen: not known.

Material: PBMCs. This sequence was found in a man in his fifties or sixties in good health and CMV-seropositive.

The CDR3 region is CASSTRDRGRSGELFF. The CDR3 region has the DNA TGTGCCAGCAGCACTCGGGACAGGGGGCGCTCCGGGGAGCTGTTTTTT. The rearrangement joins TRBV11-2 to TRBJ2-2; 12 positions match TRBD1. The V and J ends lost 5 bases and 6 bases, in that order; junction bases with no gene match: 7. Germline V gene lookup returns CDR1 SGHAT and CDR2 FQNNGV. The CDR3 consists of 16 residues.